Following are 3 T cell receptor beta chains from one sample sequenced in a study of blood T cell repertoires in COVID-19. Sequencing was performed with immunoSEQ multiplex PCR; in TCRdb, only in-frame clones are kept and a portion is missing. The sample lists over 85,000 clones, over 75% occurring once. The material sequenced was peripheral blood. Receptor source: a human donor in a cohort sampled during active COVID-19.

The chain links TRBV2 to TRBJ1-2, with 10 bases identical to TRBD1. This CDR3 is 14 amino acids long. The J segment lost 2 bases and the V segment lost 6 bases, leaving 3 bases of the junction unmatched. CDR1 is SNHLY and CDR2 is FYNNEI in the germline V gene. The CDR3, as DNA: TGTGCCAGCAGGGTGGACAGGGGGAACTATGGCTACACCTTC. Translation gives CASRVDRGNYGYTF. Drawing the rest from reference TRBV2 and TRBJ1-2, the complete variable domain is EPEVTQTPSHQVTQMGQEVILRCVPISNHLYFYWYRQILGQKVEFLVSFYNNEISEKSEIFDDQFSVERPDGSNFTLKIRSTKLEDSAMYFCASRVDRGNYGYTFGSGTRLTVV.

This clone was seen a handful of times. The CDR3 here is CASSLTGLSYNEQFF. The CDR3 nucleotides read TGTGCCAGCAGCTTAACGGGACTGTCCTACAATGAGCAGTTCTTC. V usage is TRBV7-3 and J usage is TRBJ2-1; D possibly corresponds to TRBD2 (6 bases). The CDR3 length is 15 residues. The V gene's germline CDR1 is SGHTA and CDR2 FQGTGA. V was clipped by 0 bases and J by 1 base, with 7 bases between them.

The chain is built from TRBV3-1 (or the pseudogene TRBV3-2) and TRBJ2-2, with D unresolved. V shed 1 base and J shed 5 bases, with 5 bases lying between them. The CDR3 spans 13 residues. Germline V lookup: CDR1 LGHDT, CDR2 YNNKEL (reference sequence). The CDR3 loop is CASSQVLTGELFF. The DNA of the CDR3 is TGTGCCAGCAGCCAAGTTCTGACCGGGGAGCTGTTTTTT.